This T cell receptor (beta chain) was documented in a study of T-cell reconstitution after alpha-beta-depleted transplantation in children. This clonotype was counted a few times. Unique molecular identifiers were incorporated when the TCRbeta library was constructed. Each CDR3 protein gets one entry after TCRdb re-called the PCR reads with MiXCR. The data show about 610,000 distinct CDR3 sequences, about 10% seen once. The specimen comprised PBMCs from the stem cell graft donor, sampled from the stem cell graft. The TCR comes from a human donor who donated a stem cell graft to a child with acute myeloid leukemia.

As DNA, the CDR3 is TGTGCCAGCAGCTTTACTAGTTACGCAGATACGCAGTATTTT. Protein: CASSFTSYADTQYF. The rearrangement joins TRBV7-2 to TRBJ2-3; D is possibly TRBD2 (5 bases). CDR1 is SGHTA, CDR2 FQGNSA, per germline. V dropped 3 bases and J dropped 4 bases, with 11 bases sitting between them. The CDR3 consists of 14 residues.